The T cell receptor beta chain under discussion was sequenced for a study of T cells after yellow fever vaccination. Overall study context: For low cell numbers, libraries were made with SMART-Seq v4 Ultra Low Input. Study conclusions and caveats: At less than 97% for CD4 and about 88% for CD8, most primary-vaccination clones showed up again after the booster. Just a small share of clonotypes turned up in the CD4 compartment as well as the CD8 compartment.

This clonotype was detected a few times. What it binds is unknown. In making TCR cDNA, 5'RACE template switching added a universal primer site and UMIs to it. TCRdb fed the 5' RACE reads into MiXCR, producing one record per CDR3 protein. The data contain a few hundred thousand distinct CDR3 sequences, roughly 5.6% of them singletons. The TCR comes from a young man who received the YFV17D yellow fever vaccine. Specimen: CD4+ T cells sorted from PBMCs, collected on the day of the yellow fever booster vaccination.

The CDR3 DNA sequence: TGCGCCAGCAGCACCCGGACTAGCGGGGGGGCAGATACGCAGTATTTT. The encoded protein is CASSTRTSGGADTQYF. The gene calls are TRBV5-1 and TRBJ2-3; 15 nucleotides match TRBD2. Germline V lookup: CDR1 SGHRS, CDR2 YFSETQ. The junction had 4 bases not matched to a gene; V was cut back by 4 bases and J by 4 bases. The CDR3 extends over 16 amino acids.